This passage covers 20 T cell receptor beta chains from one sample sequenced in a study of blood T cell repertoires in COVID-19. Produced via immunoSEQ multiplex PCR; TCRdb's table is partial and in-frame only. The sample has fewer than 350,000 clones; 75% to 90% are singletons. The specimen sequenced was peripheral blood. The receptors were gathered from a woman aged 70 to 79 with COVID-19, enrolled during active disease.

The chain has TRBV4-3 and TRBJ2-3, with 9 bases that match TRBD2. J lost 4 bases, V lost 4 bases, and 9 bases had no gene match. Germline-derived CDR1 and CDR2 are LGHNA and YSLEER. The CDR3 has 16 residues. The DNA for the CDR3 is TGCGCCAGCAGCCTCTCCGGGGCGGGGGGGGCAGATACGCAGTATTTT. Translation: CASSLSGAGGADTQYF.

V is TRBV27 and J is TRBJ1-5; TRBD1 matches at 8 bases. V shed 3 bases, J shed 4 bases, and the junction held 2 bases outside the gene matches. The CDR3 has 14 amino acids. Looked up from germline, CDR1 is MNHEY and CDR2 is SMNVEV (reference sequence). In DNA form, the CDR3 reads TGTGCCAGCAGTTTCCAGGGGGCAAATCAGCCCCAGCATTTT. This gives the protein CASSFQGANQPQHF.

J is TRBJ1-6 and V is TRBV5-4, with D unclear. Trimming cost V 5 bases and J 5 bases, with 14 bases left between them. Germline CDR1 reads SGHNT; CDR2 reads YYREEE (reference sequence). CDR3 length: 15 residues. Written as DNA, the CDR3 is TGTGCCAGCAGACTAGACCGCGGTCATAATTCACCCCTCCACTTT. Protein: CASRLDRGHNSPLHF.

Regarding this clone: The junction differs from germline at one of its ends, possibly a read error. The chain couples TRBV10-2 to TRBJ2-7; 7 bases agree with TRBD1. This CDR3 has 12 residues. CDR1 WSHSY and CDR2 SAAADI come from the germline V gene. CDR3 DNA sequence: TGCGCCAGCAGTGAGTCGGGGAGACAGGGAGACTTC. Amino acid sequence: CASSESGRQGDF.

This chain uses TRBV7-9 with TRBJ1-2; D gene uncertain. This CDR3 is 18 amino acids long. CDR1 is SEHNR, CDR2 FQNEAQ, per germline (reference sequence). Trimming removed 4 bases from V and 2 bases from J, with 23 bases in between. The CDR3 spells CASSSFIRTAGENYGYTF. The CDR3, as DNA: TGTGCCAGCAGCTCCTTCATAAGGACGGCCGGGGAGAACTATGGCTACACCTTC.

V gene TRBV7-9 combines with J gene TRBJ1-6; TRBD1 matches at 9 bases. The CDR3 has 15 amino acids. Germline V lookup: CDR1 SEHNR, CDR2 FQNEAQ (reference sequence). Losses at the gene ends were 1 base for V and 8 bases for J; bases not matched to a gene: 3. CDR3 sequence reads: CASSLGTGGYSPLHF. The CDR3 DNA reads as TGTGCCAGCAGCTTAGGAACAGGGGGCTATTCACCCCTCCACTTT.

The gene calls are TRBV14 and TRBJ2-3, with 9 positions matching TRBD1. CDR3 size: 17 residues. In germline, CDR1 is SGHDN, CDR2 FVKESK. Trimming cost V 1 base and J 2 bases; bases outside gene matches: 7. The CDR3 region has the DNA TGTGCCAGCAGCCAAGCGAGGACAGGGGCCCTCACAGATACGCAGTATTTT. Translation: CASSQARTGALTDTQYF. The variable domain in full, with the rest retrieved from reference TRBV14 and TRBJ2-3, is EAGVTQFPSHSVIEKGQTVTLRCDPISGHDNLYWYRRVMGKEIKFLLHFVKESKQDESGMPNNRFLAERTGGTYSTLKVQPAELEDSGVYFCASSQARTGALTDTQYFGPGTRLTVL.

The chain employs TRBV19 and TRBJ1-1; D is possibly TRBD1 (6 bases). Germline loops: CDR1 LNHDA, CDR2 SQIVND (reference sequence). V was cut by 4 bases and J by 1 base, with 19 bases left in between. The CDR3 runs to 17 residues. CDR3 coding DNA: TGTGCCAGTAGTACGCCGCTGACGACAGGAGCGAACACTGAAGCTTTCTTT. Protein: CASSTPLTTGANTEAFF.

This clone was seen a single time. The CDR3: CASSPRGTSGEETQYF. CDR3 coding DNA: TGTGCCAGCAGCCCCCGTGGGACTAGCGGGGAAGAGACCCAGTACTTC. V and J are TRBV9 and TRBJ2-5; 13 bases agree with TRBD2. CDR3 size: 16 residues. CDR1 is SGDLS and CDR2 is YYNGEE in the germline V gene. J lost 3 bases, V lost 4 bases, and 6 bases had no gene match.

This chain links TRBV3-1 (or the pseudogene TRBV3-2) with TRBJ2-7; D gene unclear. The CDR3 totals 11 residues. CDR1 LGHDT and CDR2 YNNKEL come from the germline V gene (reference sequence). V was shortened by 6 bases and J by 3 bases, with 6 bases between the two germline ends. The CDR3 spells CASSYNYEQYF. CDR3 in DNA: TGTGCCAGCAGTTACAACTACGAGCAGTACTTC.

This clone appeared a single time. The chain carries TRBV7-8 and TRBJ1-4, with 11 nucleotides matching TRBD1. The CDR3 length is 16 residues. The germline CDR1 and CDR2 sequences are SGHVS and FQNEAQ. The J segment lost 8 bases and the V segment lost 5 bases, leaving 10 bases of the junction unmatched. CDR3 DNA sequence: TGTGCCAGCAGCCCGGACAGGGGGCTTCGATCAGAAAAACTGTTTTTT. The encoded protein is CASSPDRGLRSEKLFF.

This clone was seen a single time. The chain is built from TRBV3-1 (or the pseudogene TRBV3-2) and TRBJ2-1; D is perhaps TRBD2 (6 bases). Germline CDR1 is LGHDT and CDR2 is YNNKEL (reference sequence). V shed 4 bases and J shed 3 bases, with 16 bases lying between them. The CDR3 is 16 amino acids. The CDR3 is CASSPRAASDYNEQFF. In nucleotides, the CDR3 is TGTGCCAGCAGCCCGCGGGCGGCTAGCGACTACAATGAGCAGTTCTTC.

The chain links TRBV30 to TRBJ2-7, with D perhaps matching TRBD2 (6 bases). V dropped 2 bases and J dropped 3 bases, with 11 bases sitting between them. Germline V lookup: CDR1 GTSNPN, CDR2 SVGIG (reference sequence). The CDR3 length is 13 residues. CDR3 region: CAWSQHGGYEQYF. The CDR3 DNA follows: TGTGCCTGGAGTCAGCACGGGGGCTACGAGCAGTACTTC.

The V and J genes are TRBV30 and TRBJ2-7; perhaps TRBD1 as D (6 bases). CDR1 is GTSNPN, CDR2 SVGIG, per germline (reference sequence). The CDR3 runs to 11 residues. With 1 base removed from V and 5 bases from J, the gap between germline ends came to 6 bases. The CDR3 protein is CAWSDRDEQYF. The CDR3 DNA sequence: TGTGCCTGGAGTGACAGGGACGAGCAGTACTTC.

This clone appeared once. CDR3 residues: CASSLKSGFTEAFF. DNA for the CDR3: TGTGCCAGCAGTTTAAAGTCAGGGTTCACTGAAGCTTTCTTT. V gene TRBV27 combines with J gene TRBJ1-1; D is possibly TRBD1 (5 bases). Germline V CDR1 and CDR2: MNHEY, SMNVEV (reference sequence). This CDR3 comprises 14 residues. Trimming took off 2 bases at V and 4 bases at J, with 11 bases between the two ends.

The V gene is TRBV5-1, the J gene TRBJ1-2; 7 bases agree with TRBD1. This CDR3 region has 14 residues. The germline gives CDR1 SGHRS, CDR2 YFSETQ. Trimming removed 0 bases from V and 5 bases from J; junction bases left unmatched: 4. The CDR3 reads CASSLAGQDYGYTF. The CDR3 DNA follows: TGCGCCAGCAGCTTGGCCGGACAGGATTATGGCTACACCTTC.

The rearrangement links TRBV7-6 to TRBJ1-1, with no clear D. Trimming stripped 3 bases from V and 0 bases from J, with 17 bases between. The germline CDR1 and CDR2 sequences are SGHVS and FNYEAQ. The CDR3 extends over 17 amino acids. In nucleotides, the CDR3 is TGTGCCAGCAGCTTCCCCGAGACGACGGGGATGAACACTGAAGCTTTCTTT. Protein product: CASSFPETTGMNTEAFF.

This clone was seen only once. DNA of the CDR3: TGTGCCAGCAGTTTATCAGGGGCAGTGGGCACTGAAGCTTTCTTT. It yields the protein CASSLSGAVGTEAFF. The rearrangement uses TRBV28 and TRBJ1-1, with D possibly TRBD1 on 6 matching bases. The V gene's germline CDR1 is MDHEN and CDR2 SYDVKM. Trimming cost V 1 base and J 4 bases, with 13 bases left between them. This CDR3 region has 15 residues.

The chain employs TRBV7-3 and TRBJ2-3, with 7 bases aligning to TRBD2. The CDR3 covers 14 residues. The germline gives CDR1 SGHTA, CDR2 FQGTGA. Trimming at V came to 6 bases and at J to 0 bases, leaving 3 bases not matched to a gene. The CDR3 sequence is CASRAGSSTDTQYF. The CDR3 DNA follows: TGTGCCAGCAGAGCGGGATCTAGCACAGATACGCAGTATTTT.

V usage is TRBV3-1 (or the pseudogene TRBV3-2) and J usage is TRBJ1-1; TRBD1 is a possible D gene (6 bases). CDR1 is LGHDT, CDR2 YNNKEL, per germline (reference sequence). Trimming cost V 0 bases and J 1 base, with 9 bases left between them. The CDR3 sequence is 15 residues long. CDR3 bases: TGTGCCAGCAGCCAAGACGACAGGAGGAACACTGAAGCTTTCTTT. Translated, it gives CASSQDDRRNTEAFF.